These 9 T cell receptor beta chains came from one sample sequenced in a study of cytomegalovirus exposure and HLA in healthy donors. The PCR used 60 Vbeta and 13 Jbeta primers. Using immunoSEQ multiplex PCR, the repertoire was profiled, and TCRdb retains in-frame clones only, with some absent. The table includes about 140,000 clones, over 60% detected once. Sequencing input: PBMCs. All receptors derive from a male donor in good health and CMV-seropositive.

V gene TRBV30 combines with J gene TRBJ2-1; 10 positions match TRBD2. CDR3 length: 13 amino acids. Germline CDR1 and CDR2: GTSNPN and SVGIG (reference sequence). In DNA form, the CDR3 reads TGTGGGGGGGCGGGCCCTAGCGGGAGAAAGGAGTTCTTC. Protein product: CGGAGPSGRKEFF.

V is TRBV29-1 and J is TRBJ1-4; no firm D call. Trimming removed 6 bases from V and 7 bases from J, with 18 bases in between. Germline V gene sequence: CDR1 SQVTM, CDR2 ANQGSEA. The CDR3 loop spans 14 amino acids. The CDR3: CSVGDGFFGEKLFF. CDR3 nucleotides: TGCAGCGTGGGTGACGGGTTTTTCGGTGAAAAACTGTTTTTT.

CDR3 region: CASSFSAGGDTQYF. The CDR3 DNA reads TGTGCCAGCAGTTTCTCAGCGGGCGGTGATACGCAGTATTTT. This chain joins TRBV27 and TRBJ2-3; D perhaps matches TRBD2 (6 bases). Trimming shortened V by 3 bases and J by 6 bases, and 13 bases separated the two germline ends. Germline CDR1 and CDR2: MNHEY and SMNVEV (reference sequence). The CDR3 length is 14 residues.

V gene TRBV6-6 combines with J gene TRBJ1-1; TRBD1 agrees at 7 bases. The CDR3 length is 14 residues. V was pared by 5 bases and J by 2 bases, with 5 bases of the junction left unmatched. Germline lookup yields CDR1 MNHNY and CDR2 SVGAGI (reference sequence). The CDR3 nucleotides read TGTGCCAGCAGTCATCAGGGGGTCAACACTGAAGCTTTCTTT. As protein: CASSHQGVNTEAFF.

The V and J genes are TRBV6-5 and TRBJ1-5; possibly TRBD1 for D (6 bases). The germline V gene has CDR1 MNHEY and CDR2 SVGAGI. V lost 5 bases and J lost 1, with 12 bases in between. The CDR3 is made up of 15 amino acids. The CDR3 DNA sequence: TGTGCCAGCAGTAGGCTGGACAGAAGCAATCAGCCCCAGCATTTT. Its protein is CASSRLDRSNQPQHF.

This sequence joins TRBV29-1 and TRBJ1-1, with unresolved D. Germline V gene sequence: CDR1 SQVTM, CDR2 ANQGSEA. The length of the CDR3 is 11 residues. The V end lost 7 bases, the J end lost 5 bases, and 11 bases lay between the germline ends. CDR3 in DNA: TGCAGCGCTGGGCGGGGAACTGAAGCTTTCTTT. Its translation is CSAGRGTEAFF.

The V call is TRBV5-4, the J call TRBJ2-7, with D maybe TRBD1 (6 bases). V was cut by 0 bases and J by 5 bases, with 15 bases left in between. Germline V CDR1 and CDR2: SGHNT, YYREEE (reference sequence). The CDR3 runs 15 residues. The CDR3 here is CASSLALGQQNEQYF. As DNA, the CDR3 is TGTGCCAGCAGCTTGGCCCTAGGACAGCAAAACGAGCAGTACTTC.

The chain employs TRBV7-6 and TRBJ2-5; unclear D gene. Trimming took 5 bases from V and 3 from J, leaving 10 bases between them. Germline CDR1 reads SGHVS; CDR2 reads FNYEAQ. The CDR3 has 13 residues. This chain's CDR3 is CASSLTHKETQYF. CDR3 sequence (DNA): TGTGCCAGCAGCCTGACACACAAAGAGACCCAGTACTTC.

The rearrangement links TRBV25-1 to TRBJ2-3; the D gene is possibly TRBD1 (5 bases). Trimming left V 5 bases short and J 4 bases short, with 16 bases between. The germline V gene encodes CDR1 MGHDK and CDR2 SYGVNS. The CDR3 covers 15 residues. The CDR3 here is CASSPSGKSPDTQYF. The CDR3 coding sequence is TGTGCCAGCAGTCCTTCAGGGAAAAGTCCAGATACGCAGTATTTT.